The 10 T cell receptor beta chains given below trace back to one sample, sequenced in a study of blood T cells in healthy people across ages (dated by TCRdb to the mid-2010s). The receptor library was made with 5' RACE. Sequencing instrument: Illumina HiSeq 2500. A second PCR of roughly 6 to 11 cycles was run with a J-beta primer mix and a sample-barcoded 5' primer. TCRdb passed the public sequencing reads through fastp at Q25 and MiXCR, retaining productive beta sequences. Rows are combined by CDR3 protein, so each entry shows the most common genes and DNA. The sample includes 500,000 to 600,000 distinct CDR3 sequences, with 25% to 30% observed a single time. The ten largest clones add up to roughly 18% of the sample. The specimen was blood. These TCRs come from a woman between 65 and 79 years old in good health.

V gene TRBV6-2 or TRBV6-3 combines with J gene TRBJ1-1; unclear D gene. The CDR3 runs 15 residues. The germline V and J ends were trimmed by 4 bases and 1 base, with 13 bases remaining between them. In germline, CDR1 is MNHEY, CDR2 SVGEGT. The CDR3: CASSLNRRQNTEAFF. CDR3 in DNA: TGTGCCAGCAGTTTAAATAGGCGCCAGAACACTGAAGCTTTCTTT.

This clonotype was detected a few times. At one of its ends the junction is not consistent with the germline gene, which may arise from a read error. This chain uses TRBV5-5 with TRBJ1-5, with 7 bases matching TRBD1. This CDR3 is 17 amino acids long. Germline values: CDR1 SGHKS, CDR2 YYEKEE (reference sequence). The CDR3 DNA reads as TGTGCTAGCAGCCCTGAGGGACAGCCCTATAGCAATCAGCCCCAGCATTTT. This codes for CASSPEGQPYSNQPQHF.

The chain has TRBV28 and TRBJ2-4; D possibly corresponds to TRBD2 (6 bases). V was pared by 1 base and J by 3 bases, with 13 bases between. Germline CDR1 and CDR2: MDHEN and SYDVKM. The CDR3 has 16 residues. CDR3 sequence reads: CASSLLGGWDKNIQYF. For the CDR3, the DNA is TGTGCCAGCAGTTTATTGGGGGGTTGGGACAAAAACATTCAGTACTTC.

The chain joins TRBV6-6 to TRBJ1-5, with 7 positions matching TRBD1. Germline trimming cut 10 bases from V and 2 bases from J; bases unmatched to any gene: 8. This CDR3 has 14 residues. CDR1 is MNHNY and CDR2 is SVGAGI in the germline V gene (reference sequence). The CDR3 coding sequence is TGTGCCACACACAGGGGAGTAGGCAATCAGCCCCAGCATTTT. Translation: CATHRGVGNQPQHF.

The V call is TRBV7-2, the J call TRBJ1-2; 8 nucleotides line up with TRBD1. J was trimmed by 4 bases and V by 2 bases; bases with no gene match: 3. The CDR3 loop spans 14 amino acids. Germline lookup yields CDR1 SGHTA and CDR2 FQGNSA. This CDR3 reads CASSLYRGGYGYTF. The CDR3, as DNA: TGTGCCAGCAGCTTATACAGGGGGGGCTATGGCTACACCTTC.

The chain couples TRBV10-2 to TRBJ1-2; D is perhaps TRBD1 (6 bases). CDR1 and CDR2 (germline): WSHSY, SAAADI. V lost 5 bases and J lost 5, with 15 bases in between. This CDR3 has 14 residues. This chain's CDR3 is CASSRTRTEYGYTF. The CDR3, as DNA: TGCGCCAGCAGTCGGACCCGGACAGAGTATGGCTACACCTTC.

The chain recombines TRBV6-5 with TRBJ2-7; D remains unclear. The germline CDR1 and CDR2 sequences are MNHEY and SVGAGI. Trimming stripped 7 bases from V and 9 bases from J, with 16 bases between. This CDR3 spans 12 amino acids. CDR3 region: CASKGLSMGQYF. The CDR3 DNA sequence: TGTGCCAGCAAGGGCTTGTCTATGGGGCAGTACTTC.

This clonotype was seen more than once but under ten times. This rearrangement joins TRBV7-9 to TRBJ2-3, with a tentative D call TRBD1 (5 bases). Trimming stripped 3 bases from V and 3 bases from J, with 10 bases between. The CDR3 is 14 amino acids. Germline CDR1 and CDR2: SEHNR and FQNEAQ (reference sequence). CDR3 region: CASSFASGTDTQYF. For the CDR3, the DNA is TGTGCCAGCAGCTTTGCTTCAGGGACAGATACGCAGTATTTT.

The V call is TRBV3-1, the J call TRBJ2-1; D assignment may be TRBD1 or TRBD2 (5 bases each). V was cut by 4 bases and J by 7 bases, with 14 bases left in between. The CDR3 loop spans 14 amino acids. Germline assignment: CDR1 LGHDT and CDR2 YNNKEL (reference sequence). CDR3 sequence: CASSLTSWGNEQFF. The CDR3 coding sequence is TGTGCCAGCAGCCTAACGTCTTGGGGGAATGAGCAGTTCTTC.

This clonotype was counted only a few times. The gene calls are TRBV7-2 and TRBJ2-1, with D perhaps TRBD1 (6 bases). Trimming took 5 bases from V and 0 from J, leaving 17 bases between them. The germline V gene has CDR1 SGHTA and CDR2 FQGNSA. This CDR3 has 17 amino acids. CDR3 loop: CASSPESGAFSYNEQFF. The DNA of the CDR3 is TGTGCCAGCAGCCCCGAGTCAGGGGCCTTCTCCTACAATGAGCAGTTCTTC.